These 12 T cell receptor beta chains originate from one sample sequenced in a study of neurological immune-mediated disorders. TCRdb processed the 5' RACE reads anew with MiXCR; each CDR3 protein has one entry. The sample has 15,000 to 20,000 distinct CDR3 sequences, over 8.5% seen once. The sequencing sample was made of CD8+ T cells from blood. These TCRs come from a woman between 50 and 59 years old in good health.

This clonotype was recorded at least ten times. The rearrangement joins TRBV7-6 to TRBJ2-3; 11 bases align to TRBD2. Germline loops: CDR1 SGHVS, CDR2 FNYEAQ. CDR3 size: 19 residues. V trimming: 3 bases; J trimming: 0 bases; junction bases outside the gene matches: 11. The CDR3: CASSLDSFWTSGSTDTQYF. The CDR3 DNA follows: TGTGCCAGCAGCTTGGATTCTTTTTGGACTAGCGGGAGCACAGATACGCAGTATTTT.

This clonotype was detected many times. Here the CDR3 reads CASTLVVGGDYEQYF. The CDR3 DNA follows: TGTGCCAGCACCCTTGTTGTCGGGGGGGACTACGAGCAGTACTTC. The chain recombines TRBV27 with TRBJ2-7; 8 bases align to TRBD2. CDR1 is MNHEY, CDR2 SMNVEV, per germline (reference sequence). The CDR3 has 15 amino acids. J lost 3 bases, V lost 7 bases, and 11 bases had no gene match.

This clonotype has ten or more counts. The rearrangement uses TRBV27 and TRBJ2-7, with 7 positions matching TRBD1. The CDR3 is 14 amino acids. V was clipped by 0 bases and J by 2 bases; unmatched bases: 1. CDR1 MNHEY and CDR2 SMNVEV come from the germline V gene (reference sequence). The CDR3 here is CASSLSGQAYEQYF. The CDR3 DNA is TGTGCCAGCAGTTTATCTGGACAGGCCTACGAGCAGTACTTC.

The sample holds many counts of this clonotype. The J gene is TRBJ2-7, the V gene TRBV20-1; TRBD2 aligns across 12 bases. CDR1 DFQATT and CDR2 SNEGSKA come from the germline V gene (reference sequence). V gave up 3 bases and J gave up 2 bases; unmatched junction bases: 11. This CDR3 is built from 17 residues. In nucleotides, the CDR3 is TGCAGTGCTAGGAGGAGGAATGGACTAGCGGGGCCCTACGAGCAGTACTTC. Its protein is CSARRRNGLAGPYEQYF.

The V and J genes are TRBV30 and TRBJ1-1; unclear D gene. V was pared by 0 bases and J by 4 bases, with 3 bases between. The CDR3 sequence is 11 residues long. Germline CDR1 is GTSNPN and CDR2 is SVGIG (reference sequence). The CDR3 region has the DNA TGTGCCTGGAGTGTAAGCACTGAAGCTTTCTTT. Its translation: CAWSVSTEAFF.

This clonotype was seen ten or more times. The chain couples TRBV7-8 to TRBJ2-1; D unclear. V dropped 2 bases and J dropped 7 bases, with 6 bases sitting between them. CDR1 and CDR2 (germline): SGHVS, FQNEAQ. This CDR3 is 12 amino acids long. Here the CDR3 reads CASSLTGNEQFF. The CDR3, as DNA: TGTGCCAGCAGCTTAACCGGGAATGAGCAGTTCTTC.

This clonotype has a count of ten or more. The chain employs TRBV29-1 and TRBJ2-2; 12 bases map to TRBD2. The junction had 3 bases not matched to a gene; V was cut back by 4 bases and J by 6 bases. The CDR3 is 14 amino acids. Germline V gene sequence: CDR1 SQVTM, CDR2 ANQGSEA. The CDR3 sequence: CSVGASGRAGELFF. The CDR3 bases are TGCAGCGTTGGGGCTAGCGGGAGGGCCGGGGAGCTGTTTTTT.

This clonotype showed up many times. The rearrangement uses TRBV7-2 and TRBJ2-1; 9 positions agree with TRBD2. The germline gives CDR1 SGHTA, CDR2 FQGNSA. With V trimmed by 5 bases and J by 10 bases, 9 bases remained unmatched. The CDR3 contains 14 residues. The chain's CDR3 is CASSPGTSPPEQFF. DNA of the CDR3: TGTGCCAGCAGCCCCGGGACTAGCCCACCAGAGCAGTTCTTC.

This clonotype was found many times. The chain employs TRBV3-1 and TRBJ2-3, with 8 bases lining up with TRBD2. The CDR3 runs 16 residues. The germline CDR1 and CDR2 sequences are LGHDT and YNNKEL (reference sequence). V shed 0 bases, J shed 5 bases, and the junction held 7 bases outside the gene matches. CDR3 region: CASSQEIAGTKDTQYF. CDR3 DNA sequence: TGTGCCAGCAGCCAAGAGATAGCGGGAACTAAAGATACGCAGTATTTT.

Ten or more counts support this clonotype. CDR3: CSARARTASTDTQYF. In DNA form, the CDR3 reads TGCAGTGCTAGAGCTCGAACAGCGAGCACAGATACGCAGTATTTT. The chain is built from TRBV20-1 and TRBJ2-3; unclear D gene. V lost 1 base and J lost 0, with 11 bases in between. CDR1 is DFQATT, CDR2 SNEGSKA, per germline (reference sequence). This CDR3 is 15 amino acids long.

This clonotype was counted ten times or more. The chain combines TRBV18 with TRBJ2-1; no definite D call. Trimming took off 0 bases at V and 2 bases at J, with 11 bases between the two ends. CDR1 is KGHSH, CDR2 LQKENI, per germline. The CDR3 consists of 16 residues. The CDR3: CASSPPVGQTYNEQFF. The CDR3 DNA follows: TGTGCCAGCTCACCACCGGTAGGGCAGACCTACAATGAGCAGTTCTTC.

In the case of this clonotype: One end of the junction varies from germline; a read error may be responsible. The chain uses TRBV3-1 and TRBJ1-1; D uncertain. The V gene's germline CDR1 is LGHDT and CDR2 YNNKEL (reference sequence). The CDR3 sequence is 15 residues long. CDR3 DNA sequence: TGTGCTAGCATCCACCCGGGTGTCGTGAACACTGAAGCTTTCTTT. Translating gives CASIHPGVVNTEAFF.